This TCR beta chain was profiled in a study of T cell responses to AZD1222 COVID-19 vaccine. The length of the CDR3 is 12 residues. Germline V gene data show CDR1 as KGHDR and CDR2 as SFDVKD. The V end lost 4 bases, the J end lost 8 bases, and 10 bases lay between the germline ends. Sequencing was performed with immunoSEQ multiplex PCR; in TCRdb, only in-frame clones are kept and a portion is missing. Of about 100,000 clones listed, over 90% are singletons. The chain combines TRBV24-1 with TRBJ1-2; maybe TRBD1 (5 bases). The clonotype originates from an adult in good health. The material was peripheral blood, obtained on day 0 of AZD1222 vaccination. CDR3 residues: CATSEDSRGYTF. The CDR3 DNA reads as TGTGCCACCAGTGAAGACAGCCGAGGCTACACCTTC.